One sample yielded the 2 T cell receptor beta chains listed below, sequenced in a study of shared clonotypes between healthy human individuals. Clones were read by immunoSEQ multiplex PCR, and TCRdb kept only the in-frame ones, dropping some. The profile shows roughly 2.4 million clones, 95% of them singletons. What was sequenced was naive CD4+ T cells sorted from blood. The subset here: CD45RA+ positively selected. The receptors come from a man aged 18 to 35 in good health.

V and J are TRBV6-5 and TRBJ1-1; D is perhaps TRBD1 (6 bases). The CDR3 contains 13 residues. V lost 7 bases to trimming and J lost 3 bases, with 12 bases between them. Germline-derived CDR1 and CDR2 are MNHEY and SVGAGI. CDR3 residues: CASNDRSHTEAFF. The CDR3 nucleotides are TGTGCCAGCAACGACAGGTCCCACACTGAAGCTTTCTTT.

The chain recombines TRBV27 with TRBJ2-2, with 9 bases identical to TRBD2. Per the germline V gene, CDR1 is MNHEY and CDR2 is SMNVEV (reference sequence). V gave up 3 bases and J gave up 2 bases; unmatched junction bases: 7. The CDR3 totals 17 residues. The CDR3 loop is CASSFSKTSGNTGELFF. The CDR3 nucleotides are TGTGCCAGCAGTTTTTCAAAGACTAGCGGTAACACCGGGGAGCTGTTTTTT.